These T cell receptor beta chains were read from a single sample in a study of low-dose radiotherapy and immunotherapy resistance in tumors. TCRdb processed the reads anew with MiXCR; each CDR3 protein has one entry. The sample consists of 100,000 or so distinct CDR3 sequences, around 9.2% of them appearing once. The source material was PBMCs, sampled before treatment. The receptors were sampled from a male donor with prostate cancer. The CDR3 runs from the conserved cysteine through the conserved F or W. Fields, in order: CDR3 DNA, CDR3 protein, V gene, J gene, D gene, clone size. D genes are given only for firm matches. Clone size is shown for a subset of rows, as once, few, many or a class of expanded clone.

DNA: TGTGCCACCCGACAGAACACAGATACGCAGTATTTT; CDR3: CATRQNTDTQYF; V: TRBV28; J: TRBJ2-3; D: .; size: many
DNA: TGTGCCAGCAGATCCGGCGTGGTTGGAGATACGCAGTATTTT; CDR3: CASRSGVVGDTQYF; V: TRBV27; J: TRBJ2-3; D: .; size: many
DNA: TGTGCCAGCAGCGTAGACCGCGGTCGAAACATTCAGTACTTC; CDR3: CASSVDRGRNIQYF; V: TRBV9; J: TRBJ2-4; D: .; size: many
DNA: TGTGCCAGCAGCTTAGCGGGAATCCCCACAGATACGCAGTATTTT; CDR3: CASSLAGIPTDTQYF; V: TRBV7-2; J: TRBJ2-3; D: .; size: many
DNA: TGCAGTGCTAGAGACCCATCCCCTAGCGGGAGTTACGAGCAGTACTTC; CDR3: CSARDPSPSGSYEQYF; V: TRBV20-1; J: TRBJ2-7; D: TRBD2; size: few
DNA: TGTGCCAGCAGTTTATCCCGCCGAACCGGGGAGCTGTTTTTT; CDR3: CASSLSRRTGELFF; V: TRBV27; J: TRBJ2-2; D: .; size: many
DNA: TGTGCCAGCAGCTTATCATCTGGTCGCCAAGAGACCCAGTACTTC; CDR3: CASSLSSGRQETQYF; V: TRBV7-7; J: TRBJ2-5; D: .; size: .
DNA: TGTGCCAGCAGCCACCGGGGGGGTTACTATGGCTACACCTTC; CDR3: CASSHRGGYYGYTF; V: TRBV7-2; J: TRBJ1-2; D: .; size: many
DNA: TGTGCCAGCAGCCATGTCTCTAGCGGAACAGATACGCAGTATTTT; CDR3: CASSHVSSGTDTQYF; V: TRBV4-2; J: TRBJ2-3; D: TRBD2; size: many
DNA: TGTGCCAGCAGCTTAGGACAGGCGATAACAATGTACAATGAGCAGTTCTTC; CDR3: CASSLGQAITMYNEQFF; V: TRBV7-9; J: TRBJ2-1; D: .; size: many
DNA: TGTGCCACCATCCCGGCTAGCGGGAGGGCCGCTACCTCCGGGGAGCTGTTTTTT; CDR3: CATIPASGRAATSGELFF; V: TRBV28; J: TRBJ2-2; D: TRBD2; size: many